This T cell receptor (beta chain) stems from a study of graft-versus-host responses after intestinal transplantation. About the research overall: Every one of the recipients received anti-thymocyte globulin induction and afterwards took tacrolimus and steroids for around 3 years.

The protocol was immunoSEQ multiplex PCR, while the TCRdb copy is restricted to in-frame clones and leaves out a portion. The data show tens of thousands of clones, just over 90% seen once. Findings and caveats of the study: Researchers found GvH clones in recipient marrow, and some showed up first in ileum or blood. Circulating GvH clone levels at their peak were associated with HvG declines (early post-transplant).

The sample holds one count of this clone. Its antigen remains unidentified. From germline, CDR1 is SGHTA and CDR2 FQGNSA. The CDR3 has 17 amino acids. The ends were cut back, 5 bases at V and 2 bases at J, with 19 bases in the middle. The TCR comes from a human donor who received an intestinal transplant. The gene calls are TRBV7-2 and TRBJ1-5, with no clear D. The starting material was unstimulated CD8+ T cells sorted from spleen or lymph node cells, obtained before intestinal transplant. The CDR3 DNA sequence: TGTGCCAGCAGCCCTCAGGTAATCAGAGATGGCAATCAGCCCCAGCATTTT. Translating gives CASSPQVIRDGNQPQHF.